Each of the 8 T cell receptor beta chains below was sequenced from the same sample in a study of blood T cells in healthy people across ages. For the second PCR, which ran for 7 to 11 cycles, a sample-barcoded 5' primer and a J-beta primer mix were used. From the 5' RACE reads, TCRdb called clonotypes with MiXCR, one entry per CDR3 protein. The data hold hundreds of thousands of distinct CDR3 sequences, with roughly 64% observed a single time. Material: blood. These receptors originate from a man aged 30-40 years in good health.

This rearrangement joins TRBV7-2 to TRBJ1-6, with 9 nucleotides matching TRBD1. The CDR3 consists of 18 residues. Trimming cost V 1 base and J 4 bases; bases outside gene matches: 8. Germline CDR1 SGHTA, CDR2 FQGNSA. CDR3 loop: CASSLVGGQGPYNSPLHF. CDR3 in DNA: TGTGCCAGCAGCTTAGTCGGCGGACAGGGGCCATATAATTCACCCCTCCACTTT.

The chain joins TRBV5-1 to TRBJ1-1; D not certain. The V end was cut by 0 bases, the J end by 4 bases, with 16 bases between. The CDR3 spans 16 residues. Germline CDR1 and CDR2: SGHRS and YFSETQ. In DNA, the CDR3 is TGCGCCAGCAGCTTGGGGGCGCGGGCCAGAGGCACTGAAGCTTTCTTT. This sequence encodes CASSLGARARGTEAFF.

The chain carries TRBV25-1 and TRBJ2-7; 7 nucleotides line up with TRBD1. With the DNA end fitting TRBJ2-4 better, the J assignment may be wrong. Germline V CDR1 and CDR2: MGHDK, SYGVNS. The length of the CDR3 is 14 residues. CDR3 nucleotide sequence: TGTGCCACCAAGTCCCCGGGACAGACAAACATTCAGTACTTC. The encoded protein is CATKSPGQTNIQYF.

Only a few counts were recorded for this clonotype. The genes are TRBV20-1 and TRBJ2-7; the match to TRBD1 covers 9 bases. The J call may be faulty, since TRBJ2-5 better matches the DNA end. The CDR3 length is 18 residues. The V gene's germline CDR1 is DFQATT and CDR2 SNEGSKA (reference sequence). CDR3 loop: CSAHAQQGAYPQRETQYF. The CDR3 DNA is TGCAGTGCCCACGCGCAACAGGGGGCGTACCCTCAAAGAGAGACCCAGTACTTC.

A remark on this clonotype: A read error is possible here, since a much larger clone lies one base away. CDR3 nucleotides: TGTGCCAGCATTTACGGGGAAGGGGGCTACACCTTC. This codes for CASIYGEGGYTF. The chain has TRBV6-5 and TRBJ1-2; no clear D gene. The CDR3 is 12 residues long. CDR1 is MNHEY, CDR2 SVGAGI, per germline.

The chain combines TRBV20-1 with TRBJ1-1; D ambiguous. In germline, CDR1 is DFQATT, CDR2 SNEGSKA (reference sequence). CDR3 length: 15 amino acids. V dropped 0 bases and J dropped 1 base, with 12 bases sitting between them. The CDR3 coding sequence is TGCAGTGCTAGAGATTTTGGAAGCTGGAACACTGAAGCTTTCTTT. Translation: CSARDFGSWNTEAFF.

The chain couples TRBV7-2 to TRBJ2-1; 10 positions match TRBD1. CDR1 is SGHTA, CDR2 FQGNSA, per germline. CDR3 size: 15 residues. V lost 5 bases and J lost 8; bases outside the gene matches: 9. This CDR3 is CASSAPGQGIHEQFF. The CDR3 bases are TGTGCCAGCAGCGCGCCGGGACAGGGGATCCATGAGCAGTTCTTC.

The V call is TRBV2, the J call TRBJ2-5, with 11 bases lining up with TRBD2. CDR3 length equals 14 residues. V trimming: 9 bases; J trimming: 5 bases; junction bases outside the gene matches: 8. Germline CDR1 and CDR2: SNHLY and FYNNEI. The CDR3, as DNA: TGTGCCAGTACCATCCGGACTAGCGGGGAGACCCAGTACTTC. Residues: CASTIRTSGETQYF.